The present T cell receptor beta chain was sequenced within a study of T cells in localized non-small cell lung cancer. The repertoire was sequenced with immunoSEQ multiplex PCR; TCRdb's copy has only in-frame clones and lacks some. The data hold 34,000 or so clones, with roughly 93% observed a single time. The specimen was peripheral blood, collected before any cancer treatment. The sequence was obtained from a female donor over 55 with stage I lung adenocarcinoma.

CDR3 DNA: TGTGCCAGCAGCGGCGTAGCGCCGAACACCGGGGAGCTGTTTTTT. This sequence encodes CASSGVAPNTGELFF. The chain joins TRBV11-3 to TRBJ2-2, with D perhaps matching TRBD2 (5 bases). The CDR3 has 15 amino acids. Germline V gene lookup returns CDR1 SGHNT and CDR2 YENEEA. The V end was cut by 5 bases, the J end by 0 bases, with 10 bases between.